This entry lists 7 T cell receptor beta chains sequenced from one sample in a study of control samples from healthy donors and cancer patients. The data were produced by immunoSEQ multiplex PCR, yet TCRdb's version contains in-frame clones alone and is incomplete. The sample includes around 80,000 clones, about 90% seen only once; the top ten take less than 7%. The source material was blood. Receptor source: a man between 45 and 60 years old in good health.

The chain joins TRBV20-1 to TRBJ1-1; possibly TRBD1 for D (5 bases). Per germline, CDR1 DFQATT and CDR2 SNEGSKA (reference sequence). Trimming removed 5 bases from V and 3 bases from J, with 7 bases in between. CDR3 size: 11 residues. The chain's CDR3 is CSASGHTEAFF. The DNA for the CDR3 is TGCAGTGCTTCAGGGCACACTGAAGCTTTCTTT.

The chain joins TRBV19 to TRBJ2-3; no clear D gene. The CDR3 consists of 14 residues. Trimming shortened V by 3 bases and J by 2 bases, and 9 bases separated the two germline ends. Germline-derived CDR1 and CDR2 are LNHDA and SQIVND (reference sequence). In DNA, the CDR3 is TGTGCCAGTAGTATGGTGGTACACACAGATACGCAGTATTTT. It translates to CASSMVVHTDTQYF.

The V gene is TRBV5-6, the J gene TRBJ1-2; 9 bases agree with TRBD1. The junction had 5 bases not matched to a gene; V was cut back by 3 bases and J by 2 bases. Germline V gene data show CDR1 as SGHDT and CDR2 as YYEEEE. The CDR3 contains 15 residues. The CDR3 DNA follows: TGTGCCAGCAGCTCGATTGACAGGGGGAACTATGGCTACACCTTC. The encoded protein is CASSSIDRGNYGYTF.

In DNA form, the CDR3 reads TGTGCCAGCAGCCAAGTAGACAGAAACACTGAAGCTTTCTTT. Encoded protein: CASSQVDRNTEAFF. This chain joins TRBV4-2 and TRBJ1-1; possible D gene TRBD1, 5 bases. CDR1 is LGHNA, CDR2 YNFKEQ, per germline. This CDR3 comprises 14 residues. Trimming removed 1 base from V and 2 bases from J, with 8 bases in between.

This chain connects TRBV19 to TRBJ1-1; TRBD1 is a possible D gene (5 bases). Germline V lookup: CDR1 LNHDA, CDR2 SQIVND (reference sequence). Trimming stripped 4 bases from V and 2 bases from J, with 8 bases between. The CDR3 totals 13 residues. The CDR3 spells CASSRDLNTEAFF. In DNA, the CDR3 is TGTGCCAGTAGTAGGGACCTTAACACTGAAGCTTTCTTT.

The V call is TRBV3-1 (or the pseudogene TRBV3-2), the J call TRBJ2-7, with D tentatively TRBD1 (5 bases). CDR1 is LGHDT, CDR2 YNNKEL, per germline (reference sequence). The CDR3 has 14 amino acids. V lost 1 base and J 0 bases, leaving 7 bases between the germline ends. The CDR3 region has the DNA TGTGCCAGCAGCCAAGGAGGACACTCCTACGAGCAGTACTTC. Translation: CASSQGGHSYEQYF.

This rearrangement joins TRBV27 to TRBJ2-6; 7 bases line up with TRBD1. The CDR3 consists of 15 residues. With V trimmed by 7 bases and J by 2 bases, 5 bases remained unmatched. In germline, CDR1 is MNHEY, CDR2 SMNVEV (reference sequence). Here the CDR3 DNA reads TGTGCCAGCACCACCGACAGGGCTGGGGCCAACGTCCTGACTTTC. Protein sequence: CASTTDRAGANVLTF.